This TCR beta chain was identified in a study of tumor-infiltrating lymphocytes in primary liver carcinoma. Study summary: Roughly 3.5 to 7.13 million productive TCRbeta reads came from each sample, comparable across tissue types. Overall study findings and caveats: The top-250-clone fraction was significantly higher in tumors than in blood (p = 0.039). Whereas tumor region pairs overlapped more, tumor-adjacent and tumor-blood pairs overlapped less.

Per germline, CDR1 MDHEN and CDR2 SYDVKM. V was cut by 6 bases and J by 3 bases, with 22 bases left in between. This CDR3 has 17 amino acids. The investigators made TCR beta cDNA from 400 to 550 ng total RNA, using a constant-region primer. For TCR beta, libraries were produced by three nested multiplex PCR rounds using slightly modified ARM-PCR. The opening two PCR rounds, around 10 cycles each, paired TRBV1-TRBV30 forward primers with a C-beta reverse primer. From the multiplex PCR reads, TCRdb called clonotypes with MiXCR, one entry per CDR3 protein. Of about 35,000 distinct CDR3 sequences in the sample, approximately 73% were seen once. This clonotype was seen a single time. What it binds is unknown. RNA and DNA were co-extracted from approximately 20-30 mg of unsorted bulk tissue.

This TCR was recovered from a man aged 35-49 years with primary liver carcinoma and hepatitis B virus infection. The specimen was liver tumor tissue from sampling region 4. Noted subset: tumor region T4, right-lateral pole. This rearrangement joins TRBV28 to TRBJ2-3; possibly TRBD2 for D (5 bases). The CDR3 here is CASSLRLLVGATDTQYF. In DNA, the CDR3 is TGTGCCAGCAGCTTACGGCTGCTAGTGGGAGCTACAGATACGCAGTATTTT.